The 22 T cell receptor beta chains below come from one sample, sequenced in a study of blood T cell repertoires in COVID-19. Method: immunoSEQ multiplex PCR; TCRdb's copy keeps in-frame clones and lacks some. The repertoire includes under 250,000 clones, about four fifths of them detected once, and approximately 3.1% sits in the top ten. The sample was PBMCs or T cells enriched from blood (not recorded which). These receptors were taken from an older woman who had recovered from COVID-19.

This clone was detected only once. J is TRBJ1-1 and V is TRBV6-1; D not resolved. Trimming stripped 2 bases from V and 0 bases from J, with 7 bases between. CDR3 length: 14 amino acids. The germline V gene encodes CDR1 MNHNS and CDR2 SASEGT. CDR3 sequence (DNA): TGTGCCAGCAGTGAACGGGGTATGAACACTGAAGCTTTCTTT. As protein: CASSERGMNTEAFF.

Only a few counts were recorded for this clone. This sequence joins TRBV7-8 and TRBJ1-1; D is undetermined. In germline, CDR1 is SGHVS, CDR2 FQNEAQ. This CDR3 contains 15 residues. Between the trimmed V and J ends, which lost 5 bases and 5 bases, there was a span of 18 bases. DNA for the CDR3: TGTGCCAGCAGCGCCTACGAGGGTTATAAAACTGAAGCTTTCTTT. It yields the protein CASSAYEGYKTEAFF.

Here the CDR3 reads CASSKARGNPKRTNTGELFF. The CDR3 DNA is TGTGCCAGCAGCAAAGCCAGGGGGAACCCAAAAAGAACGAACACCGGGGAGCTGTTTTTT. The gene calls are TRBV21-1 and TRBJ2-2; TRBD1 is the table's D call, not checked against the DNA. TRBV21-1 is reported as a pseudogene. This CDR3 comprises 20 residues.

The J gene is TRBJ2-5, the V gene TRBV6-5, with TRBD2 matching over 8 bases. The germline V gene has CDR1 MNHEY and CDR2 SVGAGI. The CDR3 runs 16 residues. V lost 2 bases to trimming and J lost 2 bases; unmatched junction nucleotides: 7. The CDR3 spells CASSYGVGGGQETQYF. The CDR3 DNA sequence: TGTGCCAGCAGTTACGGGGTTGGCGGGGGGCAAGAGACCCAGTACTTC.

This rearrangement joins TRBV6-5 to TRBJ1-1; D is possibly TRBD1 (5 bases). The CDR3 is 15 residues long. From germline, CDR1 is MNHEY and CDR2 SVGAGI. Trimming pared 7 bases from V and 5 bases from J, leaving 20 bases between. For the CDR3, the DNA is TGTGCCAGCACCTATGACCCGGGGGGGAGGACTGAAGCTTTCTTT. Translation gives CASTYDPGGRTEAFF.

V gene TRBV27 combines with J gene TRBJ1-1; 7 nucleotides agree with TRBD1. CDR3 length equals 13 residues. V lost 4 bases and J lost 6; bases outside the gene matches: 5. Germline-derived CDR1 and CDR2 are MNHEY and SMNVEV (reference sequence). CDR3: CASSSTGWAEAFF. The DNA for the CDR3 is TGTGCCAGCAGTTCGACAGGGTGGGCTGAAGCTTTCTTT.

The CDR3 coding sequence is TGTGCCAGCAACCCGGTGACAGGGAGTCCGACTGAAGCTTTCTTT. Protein: CASNPVTGSPTEAFF. The rearrangement uses TRBV11-2 and TRBJ1-1; 7 nucleotides line up with TRBD1. Germline CDR1 SGHAT, CDR2 FQNNGV. CDR3 length: 15 amino acids. Unmatched junction bases numbered 13, after V lost 7 bases and J lost 5 bases. Together with reference TRBV11-2 and TRBJ1-1, the CDR3 gives the full variable domain: EAGVAQSPRYKIIEKRQSVAFWCNPISGHATLYWYQQILGQGPKLLIQFQNNGVVDDSQLPKDRFSAERLKGVDSTLKIQPAKLEDSAVYLCASNPVTGSPTEAFFGQGTRLTVV.

V is TRBV4-3 and J is TRBJ1-2; D gene uncertain. The CDR3 is 16 residues long. Looked up from germline, CDR1 is LGHNA and CDR2 is YSLEER. V was trimmed by 0 bases and J by 8 bases, leaving 19 bases between them. The CDR3: CASSQEGGAGLGGYTF. CDR3 DNA sequence: TGCGCCAGCAGCCAAGAAGGAGGAGCCGGGCTCGGGGGCTACACCTTC.

V gene TRBV5-6 combines with J gene TRBJ2-5, with D possibly TRBD2 on 6 matching bases. CDR1 and CDR2 (germline): SGHDT, YYEEEE. Trimming removed 0 bases from V and 1 base from J, with 13 bases in between. CDR3 size: 16 residues. CDR3 bases: TGTGCCAGCAGCTTGGCCGGAGGGACCCGCCAAGAGACCCAGTACTTC. The encoded protein is CASSLAGGTRQETQYF.

This clone was seen just once. The chain joins TRBV29-1 to TRBJ2-1; 8 bases agree with TRBD1. The CDR3 is 14 amino acids. Germline V gives CDR1 SQVTM, CDR2 ANQGSEA. The J segment lost 4 bases and the V segment lost 7 bases, leaving 9 bases of the junction unmatched. DNA for the CDR3: TGCAGCGGTTCCGTGGGACAGGAGTACAATGAGCAGTTCTTC. It codes for CSGSVGQEYNEQFF.

V is TRBV19 and J is TRBJ2-1, with 11 bases lining up with TRBD2. The V segment lost 9 bases and the J segment 3 bases; nucleotides outside the gene matches: 4. CDR1 is LNHDA and CDR2 is SQIVND in the germline V gene (reference sequence). This CDR3 has 14 amino acids. Written as DNA, the CDR3 is TGTGCCAGCAACCTAGCGGGAGGCTACAATGAGCAGTTCTTC. This gives the protein CASNLAGGYNEQFF.

The V gene is TRBV9, the J gene TRBJ1-6; TRBD1 might be the D (5 bases). In germline, CDR1 is SGDLS, CDR2 YYNGEE. V was trimmed by 3 bases and J by 7 bases, leaving 8 bases between them. This CDR3 contains 13 residues. CDR3: CASSGQGNSPLHF. CDR3 bases: TGTGCCAGCAGCGGTCAGGGAAATTCACCCCTCCACTTT. Together with reference TRBV9 and TRBJ1-6, the CDR3 gives the full variable domain: DSGVTQTPKHLITATGQRVTLRCSPRSGDLSVYWYQQSLDQGLQFLIQYYNGEERAKGNILERFSAQQFPDLHSELNLSSLELGDSALYFCASSGQGNSPLHFGNGTRLTVT.

V gene TRBV11-2 combines with J gene TRBJ2-3, with 8 bases fitting TRBD2. Looked up from germline, CDR1 is SGHAT and CDR2 is FQNNGV. The CDR3 extends over 16 amino acids. J lost 0 bases, V lost 4 bases, and 6 bases had no gene match. The CDR3 region has the DNA TGTGCCAGCAGCTCCGTAGCTAGCGGGAGCACAGATACGCAGTATTTT. This codes for CASSSVASGSTDTQYF.

This clone was counted at least ten times. CDR3 sequence (DNA): TGTGCCAGCACCGGGACTTCGAGGGGCTACACCTTC. It codes for CASTGTSRGYTF. The chain couples TRBV3-1 (or the pseudogene TRBV3-2) to TRBJ1-2; D possibly corresponds to TRBD1 (5 bases). Trimming shortened V by 7 bases and J by 8 bases, and 14 bases separated the two germline ends. Germline loops: CDR1 LGHDT, CDR2 YNNKEL (reference sequence). The CDR3 spans 12 residues.

The CDR3 loop reads CASSLVFGGEQFF. The CDR3 DNA reads as TGTGCCAGCAGCTTGGTTTTTGGCGGTGAGCAGTTCTTC. This rearrangement joins TRBV5-6 to TRBJ2-1; D is unclear. V was shortened by 0 bases and J by 9 bases, with 10 bases between the two germline ends. CDR1 is SGHDT and CDR2 is YYEEEE in the germline V gene. This CDR3 spans 13 amino acids.

J is TRBJ1-2 and V is TRBV19; the match to TRBD1 covers 8 bases. J gave up 6 bases and V 5 bases, and 8 bases lay outside the gene matches. The CDR3 is made up of 14 amino acids. Looked up from germline, CDR1 is LNHDA and CDR2 is SQIVND (reference sequence). CDR3: CASSPDRGNHGYTF. CDR3 sequence (DNA): TGTGCCAGTAGTCCAGACAGGGGAAATCATGGCTACACCTTC.

This rearrangement joins TRBV5-6 to TRBJ1-6; D is undetermined. The germline V gene has CDR1 SGHDT and CDR2 YYEEEE. V lost 3 bases to trimming and J lost 6 bases, with 4 bases between them. This CDR3 region has 12 residues. This CDR3 reads CASSSSNSPLHF. In DNA, the CDR3 is TGTGCCAGCAGCTCGAGTAATTCACCCCTCCACTTT.

The table lists this clone with a count of one. V and J are TRBV4-1 and TRBJ1-2; tentatively, D is TRBD1 (5 bases). The V gene lost 0 bases and the J gene lost 2 bases, with 13 bases spanning the gap. The CDR3 sequence is 16 residues long. Germline V CDR1 and CDR2: MGHRA, YSYEKL. This CDR3 is CASSQEGGAANYGYTF. The CDR3 coding sequence is TGCGCCAGCAGCCAAGAAGGAGGGGCGGCGAACTATGGCTACACCTTC.

The chain uses TRBV3-1 (or the pseudogene TRBV3-2) and TRBJ1-6, with 7 bases that match TRBD1. Germline values: CDR1 LGHDT, CDR2 YNNKEL (reference sequence). Unmatched junction bases numbered 5, after V lost 2 bases and J lost 7 bases. This CDR3 comprises 15 residues. The CDR3, as DNA: TGTGCCAGCAGCCAAATCAGGGGGGCGAATTCACCCCTCCACTTT. Residues: CASSQIRGANSPLHF.

The chain employs TRBV5-1 and TRBJ1-2; D is perhaps TRBD1 (6 bases). V lost 1 base, J lost 4 bases, and 17 bases lay in between. The CDR3 runs to 16 residues. In germline, CDR1 is SGHRS, CDR2 YFSETQ. CDR3 DNA: TGCGCCAGCAGCTTGAAAGAGACAGGCACTTCCTATGGCTACACCTTC. Protein sequence: CASSLKETGTSYGYTF.

V gene TRBV25-1 combines with J gene TRBJ1-1; tentative D call: TRBD1 (5 bases). The CDR3 has 14 amino acids. Germline V gives CDR1 MGHDK, CDR2 SYGVNS. With 6 bases removed from V and 2 bases from J, the gap between germline ends came to 13 bases. This CDR3 is CASRADGGNTEAFF. The CDR3 DNA follows: TGTGCCAGCAGGGCCGACGGGGGTAACACTGAAGCTTTCTTT.

Comments on this clone: The sample has other DNA sequences that encode this CDR3 too. This chain uses TRBV2 with TRBJ2-5, with TRBD1 matching over 9 bases. Germline CDR1 is SNHLY and CDR2 is FYNNEI. Unmatched junction bases numbered 3, after V lost 7 bases and J lost 3 bases. CDR3 length: 13 amino acids. The CDR3 DNA sequence: TGTGCCAGCACTCGGGACAGGGAAGAGACCCAGTACTTC. It translates to CASTRDREETQYF. Based on the CDR3 plus reference TRBV2 and TRBJ2-5, the full variable domain is EPEVTQTPSHQVTQMGQEVILRCVPISNHLYFYWYRQILGQKVEFLVSFYNNEISEKSEIFDDQFSVERPDGSNFTLKIRSTKLEDSAMYFCASTRDREETQYFGPGTRLLVL.